This T cell receptor beta chain emerged from a study of response to subunit inactivated influenza vaccine. A single record per CDR3 protein comes from TCRdb applying MiXCR to the RT-PCR reads. The table records about 310,000 distinct CDR3 sequences, 20% to 25% of them present only once. Germline V lookup: CDR1 MNHNS, CDR2 SASEGT. Trimming at V came to 3 bases and at J to 6 bases, leaving 5 bases not matched to a gene. This CDR3 comprises 14 residues. This clonotype was counted a few times. The receptor was derived from a man aged 50 to 75 who received an inactivated influenza vaccine. The chain is built from TRBV6-1 and TRBJ2-1; the match to TRBD2 covers 7 bases. The sequences come from PBMCs from blood, collected 21 months after vaccination. The CDR3, as DNA: TGTGCCAGCAGTGACCAAACTAGCGCCAATGAGCAGTTCTTC. This encodes CASSDQTSANEQFF.